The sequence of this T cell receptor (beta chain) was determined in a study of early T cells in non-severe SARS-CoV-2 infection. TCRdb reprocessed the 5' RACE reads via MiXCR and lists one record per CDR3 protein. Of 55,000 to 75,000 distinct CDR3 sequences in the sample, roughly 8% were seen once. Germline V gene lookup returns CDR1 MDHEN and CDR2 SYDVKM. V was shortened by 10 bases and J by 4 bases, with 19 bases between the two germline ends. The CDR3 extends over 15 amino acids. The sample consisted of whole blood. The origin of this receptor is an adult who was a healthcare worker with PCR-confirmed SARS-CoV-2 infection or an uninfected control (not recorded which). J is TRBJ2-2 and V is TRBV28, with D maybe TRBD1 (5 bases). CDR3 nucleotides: TGTGCCACCGCCGGACAAGTCCGTGGCACCGGGGAGCTGTTTTTT. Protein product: CATAGQVRGTGELFF.